The clone carrying this TCR beta chain is medium-sized. The sample is drawn from a study of blood T cell repertoires in COVID-19. Study at large: The United States, Italy and Spain provided the acute and convalescent COVID-19 samples.

Clones were read by immunoSEQ multiplex PCR, and TCRdb kept only the in-frame ones, dropping some. This sample has roughly 200,000 clones, with 80% found just once. The CDR3 length is 14 residues. V lost 0 bases and J lost 4, with 8 bases in between. Germline assignment: CDR1 MNHEY and CDR2 SMNVEV (reference sequence). The chain combines TRBV27 with TRBJ2-3, with D perhaps TRBD2 (5 bases). Sequenced sample: peripheral blood. The source of this sequence is a man aged 55 to 70 with acute or convalescent COVID-19. CDR3 sequence: CASSLSGVADTQYF. As DNA, the CDR3 is TGTGCCAGCAGTTTATCCGGGGTGGCAGATACGCAGTATTTT.